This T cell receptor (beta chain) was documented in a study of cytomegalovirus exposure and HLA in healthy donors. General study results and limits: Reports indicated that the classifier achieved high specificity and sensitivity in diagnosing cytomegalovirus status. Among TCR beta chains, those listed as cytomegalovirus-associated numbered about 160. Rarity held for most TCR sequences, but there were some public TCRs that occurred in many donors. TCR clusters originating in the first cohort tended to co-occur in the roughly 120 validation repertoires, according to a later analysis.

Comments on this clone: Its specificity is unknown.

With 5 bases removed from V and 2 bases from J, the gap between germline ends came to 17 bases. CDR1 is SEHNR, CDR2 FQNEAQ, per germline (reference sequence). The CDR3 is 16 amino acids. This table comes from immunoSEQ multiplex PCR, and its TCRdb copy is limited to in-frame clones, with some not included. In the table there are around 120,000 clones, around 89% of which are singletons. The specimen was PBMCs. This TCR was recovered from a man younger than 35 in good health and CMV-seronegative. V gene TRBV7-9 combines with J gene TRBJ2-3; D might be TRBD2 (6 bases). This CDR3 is CASSLGGGPITDTQYF. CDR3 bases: TGTGCCAGCAGCCTCGGGGGTGGCCCTATCACAGATACGCAGTATTTT.